The rows below give T cell receptor beta chains drawn from one sample of a study of blood T cell repertoires in COVID-19. The repertoire was sequenced with immunoSEQ multiplex PCR; TCRdb's copy has only in-frame clones and lacks some. Here the sample spans about 320,000 clones, 86% being singletons. The material sequenced was peripheral blood. The receptors were gathered from a woman between 45 and 60 years old with acute or convalescent COVID-19. Both conserved end residues are part of each CDR3. D genes are given only for firm matches. Clone size is not always given. Where it is, it says once, few, many or a class for expanded clones.

abundance | j_gene | v_gene | len | d_gene | CDR3aa | CDR3nt
NA | TRBJ1-2 | TRBV7-8 | 12 | NA | CASSLELYGYTF | TGTGCCAGCAGCTTAGAGCTCTATGGCTACACCTTC
NA | TRBJ1-3 | TRBV18 | 15 | TRBD1 | CASSPGTGPGNTIYF | TGTGCCAGCTCACCGGGGACAGGGCCTGGAAACACCATATATTTT
NA | TRBJ1-5 | TRBV28 | 15 | TRBD1 | CASSSPDRVGQPQHF | TGTGCCAGCAGTTCTCCGGACAGGGTAGGCCAGCCCCAGCATTTT
NA | TRBJ2-5 | TRBV10-3 | 17 | TRBD2 | CAISPTGGREAQETQYF | TGTGCCATCAGCCCAACGGGGGGGCGGGAGGCCCAAGAGACCCAGTACTTC
NA | TRBJ2-2 | TRBV7-7 | 15 | TRBD1 | CASSYDRGNTGELFF | TGTGCCAGCAGCTACGACAGGGGGAACACCGGGGAGCTGTTTTTT
NA | TRBJ1-4 | TRBV18 | 15 | NA | CASSPPSLGAEKLFF | TGTGCCAGCTCACCACCGAGCTTGGGGGCTGAAAAACTGTTTTTT
few | TRBJ1-4 | TRBV7-9 | 12 | NA | CASSLGGEKLFF | TGTGCCAGCAGCTTAGGAGGAGAAAAACTGTTTTTT
NA | TRBJ1-1 | TRBV5-1 | 14 | NA | CASSSTGDVYEAFF | TGCGCCAGCAGCTCCACCGGGGATGTGTACGAAGCTTTCTTT
NA | TRBJ2-7 | TRBV28 | 14 | TRBD1 | CASNPTGDSYEQYF | TGTGCCAGCAACCCCACAGGGGACTCCTACGAGCAGTACTTC
NA | TRBJ1-6 | TRBV5-8 | 17 | NA | CASSLEQFSSYNSPLHF | TGTGCCAGCAGCTTGGAACAGTTCAGCTCCTATAATTCACCCCTCCACTTT
NA | TRBJ2-6 | TRBV11-1 | 13 | NA | CASSFPQGRVLTF | TGTGCCAGCAGTTTTCCACAGGGCCGCGTCCTGACTTTC
NA | TRBJ2-1 | TRBV7-2 | 15 | TRBD2 | CASSLAPGTSYEQFF | TGTGCCAGCAGCTTAGCGCCCGGGACTAGCTATGAGCAGTTCTTC
once | TRBJ2-7 | TRBV28 | 15 | TRBD2 | CASREILAGVNEQYF | TGTGCCAGCAGAGAGATACTAGCGGGAGTCAACGAGCAGTACTTC
NA | TRBJ2-3 | TRBV29-1 | 16 | TRBD2 | CSGRTSGRASPDTQYF | TGCAGCGGGAGGACTAGCGGGAGGGCCTCTCCAGATACGCAGTATTTT
NA | TRBJ2-2 | TRBV9 | 16 | TRBD1 | CASSVGGGAHTGELFF | TGTGCCAGCAGCGTAGGAGGGGGCGCCCACACCGGGGAGCTGTTTTTT
NA | TRBJ2-5 | TRBV18 | 15 | TRBD2 | CASSPRTSGRETQYF | TGTGCCAGCTCACCAAGAACTAGCGGGAGGGAGACCCAGTACTTC
NA | TRBJ2-7 | TRBV27 | 13 | NA | CASSLWRGSEQYF | TGTGCCAGCAGTTTATGGCGGGGTTCCGAGCAGTACTTC
NA | TRBJ1-2 | TRBV29-1 | 10 | NA | CSVDGYGYTF | TGCAGCGTTGACGGCTATGGCTACACCTTC
once | TRBJ2-7 | TRBV11-2 | 17 | TRBD1 | CASSPPPWDRGFDEQYF | TGTGCCAGCAGCCCGCCCCCCTGGGACAGGGGATTCGACGAGCAGTACTTC
once | TRBJ2-1 | TRBV9 | 16 | TRBD2 | CASSVGLAGGRNEQFF | TGTGCCAGCAGCGTTGGACTAGCGGGAGGTCGCAATGAGCAGTTCTTC
NA | TRBJ2-7 | TRBV24-1 | 11 | NA | CATPGKYEQYF | TGTGCCACCCCGGGAAAATACGAGCAGTACTTC
NA | TRBJ2-5 | TRBV6-6 | 16 | NA | CASSYSHLTSWETQYF | TGTGCCAGCAGTTACTCTCACTTAACTAGCTGGGAGACCCAGTACTTC
NA | TRBJ1-2 | TRBV6-1 | 15 | NA | CASSEETGSNYGYTF | TGTGCCAGCAGTGAAGAAACAGGCTCAAACTATGGCTACACCTTC
NA | TRBJ1-2 | TRBV29-1 | 15 | TRBD1 | CSSQTRTGSNYGYTF | TGCAGCTCCCAAACTCGGACAGGGAGTAACTATGGCTACACCTTC
NA | TRBJ2-3 | TRBV6-4 | 15 | NA | CASSDAAGSTDTQYF | TGTGCCAGCAGTGACGCGGCGGGAAGCACAGATACGCAGTATTTT
NA | TRBJ2-1 | TRBV3-1/TRBV3-2 | 19 | TRBD2 | CASSQPRLAGGTLYNEQFF | TGTGCCAGCAGCCAACCTAGACTAGCGGGAGGGACACTCTACAATGAGCAGTTCTTC
NA | TRBJ2-1 | TRBV5-1 | 19 | TRBD2 | CASSFGILGSGRSYNEQFF | TGCGCCAGCAGCTTCGGAATTTTGGGTAGCGGGAGATCCTACAATGAGCAGTTCTTC
NA | TRBJ1-1 | TRBV5-1 | 13 | TRBD1 | CASSFGTGTEAFF | TGCGCCAGCAGCTTTGGGACAGGGACTGAAGCTTTCTTT